The 12 T cell receptor beta chains presented below share a single source sample, sequenced in a study of T cell changes during pregnancy in multiple sclerosis. Only in-frame clones appear in the TCRdb table, and some are missing; sequencing was by immunoSEQ multiplex PCR. The profile covers just over 50,000 clones, with 92% appearing a single time and approximately 0.6% taken by the ten largest. This specimen consisted of CD4+ T cells from peripheral blood mononuclear cells, obtained after pregnancy. The source is a female donor with multiple sclerosis, enrolled in a pregnancy study.

This clone was counted a single time. The chain couples TRBV7-9 to TRBJ1-2; no firm D call. The CDR3 is made up of 16 amino acids. Trimming removed 2 bases at V and 1 base at J, with 14 bases between. The germline V gene encodes CDR1 SEHNR and CDR2 FQNEAQ (reference sequence). The chain's CDR3 is CASSLTQALFNYGYTF. The DNA of the CDR3 is TGTGCCAGCAGCTTAACGCAGGCCCTATTTAACTATGGCTACACCTTC.

The chain links TRBV10-3 to TRBJ2-3, with TRBD2 as a possible D gene (6 bases). The ends were cut back, 3 bases at V and 4 bases at J, with 14 bases in the middle. The length of the CDR3 is 15 residues. The germline V gene encodes CDR1 ENHRY and CDR2 SYGVKD. CDR3 in amino acids: CAISEWPSDSDTQYF. The CDR3 nucleotides are TGTGCCATCAGTGAATGGCCTAGCGACTCAGATACGCAGTATTTT.

This chain connects TRBV18 to TRBJ1-1; D gene uncertain. The CDR3 has 15 amino acids. The V and J ends lost 2 bases and 2 bases respectively, with 12 bases between them. Germline CDR1 KGHSH, CDR2 LQKENI. CDR3 DNA sequence: TGTGCCAGCTCACCAGATAGGACTAGTAACACTGAAGCTTTCTTT. The encoded protein is CASSPDRTSNTEAFF.

This clone was found once. The rearrangement links TRBV5-4 to TRBJ2-7, with 7 bases lining up with TRBD1. The junction had 3 bases not matched to a gene; V was cut back by 2 bases and J by 4 bases. The CDR3 consists of 13 residues. Germline V gene data show CDR1 as SGHNT and CDR2 as YYREEE (reference sequence). CDR3 region: CASSFTGVYEQYF. CDR3 bases: TGTGCCAGCAGCTTTACAGGGGTTTACGAGCAGTACTTC.

This chain uses TRBV18 with TRBJ2-2, with 7 bases aligning to TRBD2. Germline CDR1 and CDR2: KGHSH and LQKENI. The CDR3 is made up of 16 amino acids. The V gene end was trimmed by 1 base and the J gene end by 4 bases; junction bases not matched to a gene: 6. The CDR3 loop reads CASSPQASGPTGELFF. CDR3 DNA sequence: TGTGCCAGCTCACCACAGGCTAGCGGCCCCACCGGGGAGCTGTTTTTT.

The J gene is TRBJ2-4, the V gene TRBV27, with a possible D match to TRBD1 (6 bases). The germline V gene has CDR1 MNHEY and CDR2 SMNVEV (reference sequence). Trimming took off 2 bases at V and 8 bases at J, with 13 bases between the two ends. This CDR3 is built from 14 residues. The CDR3 spells CASSLGTPGDIQYF. The DNA of the CDR3 is TGTGCCAGCAGTTTAGGAACACCAGGGGACATTCAGTACTTC.

The rearrangement joins TRBV19 to TRBJ2-1, with D possibly being TRBD2 (6 bases). Trimming pared 7 bases from V and 5 bases from J, leaving 15 bases between. This CDR3 is 14 amino acids long. Germline V gene lookup returns CDR1 LNHDA and CDR2 SQIVND (reference sequence). The CDR3 DNA follows: TGTGCCAGTAAACCCCCGGGACTTGACAATGAGCAGTTCTTC. This gives the protein CASKPPGLDNEQFF.

This chain joins TRBV7-2 and TRBJ2-3; D is undetermined. CDR1 and CDR2 (germline): SGHTA, FQGNSA. Deletions cut 4 bases from V and 14 bases from J, with 16 bases between. This CDR3 is built from 12 residues. The CDR3 DNA is TGTGCCAGCAGCTCAGACCAGTGGGCTCTGTATTTT. It codes for CASSSDQWALYF.

The chain links TRBV7-2 to TRBJ2-7; maybe TRBD2 (6 bases). Trimming took 6 bases from V and 2 from J, leaving 14 bases between them. The germline CDR1 and CDR2 sequences are SGHTA and FQGNSA. This CDR3 region has 14 residues. The CDR3, as DNA: TGTGCCAGCAGAGAAACGGGACTTCCCTACGAGCAGTACTTC. Translation gives CASRETGLPYEQYF.

The rearrangement joins TRBV14 to TRBJ2-5; 7 nucleotides align to TRBD1. The J call may be incorrect, as the DNA end agrees better with TRBJ2-7. Germline V CDR1 and CDR2: SGHDN, FVKESK. The CDR3 totals 16 residues. This CDR3 reads CASSQGRGRRTYEQYF. The CDR3 coding sequence is TGTGCCAGCAGCCAAGGAAGGGGGCGCCGAACCTACGAGCAGTACTTC.

The rearrangement joins TRBV19 to TRBJ2-5, with a possible D match to TRBD2 (6 bases). V was trimmed by 0 bases and J by 0 bases, leaving 8 bases between them. The CDR3 contains 15 residues. Per germline, CDR1 LNHDA and CDR2 SQIVND (reference sequence). The CDR3 loop reads CASSIDGTHQETQYF. The CDR3, as DNA: TGTGCCAGTAGTATAGATGGGACTCACCAAGAGACCCAGTACTTC. Looking up the rest from reference TRBV19 and TRBJ2-5 gives the full variable domain: DGGITQSPKYLFRKEGQNVTLSCEQNLNHDAMYWYRQDPGQGLRLIYYSQIVNDFQKGDIAEGYSVSREKKESFPLTVTSAQKNPTAFYLCASSIDGTHQETQYFGPGTRLLVL.

The chain has TRBV18 and TRBJ1-2; D uncertain. Trimming took off 4 bases at V and 8 bases at J, with 8 bases between the two ends. CDR3 length: 11 residues. Germline CDR1 KGHSH, CDR2 LQKENI. The CDR3 DNA reads TGTGCCAGCTCACGGGCGTCCGGCTACACCTTC. Translating it yields CASSRASGYTF.